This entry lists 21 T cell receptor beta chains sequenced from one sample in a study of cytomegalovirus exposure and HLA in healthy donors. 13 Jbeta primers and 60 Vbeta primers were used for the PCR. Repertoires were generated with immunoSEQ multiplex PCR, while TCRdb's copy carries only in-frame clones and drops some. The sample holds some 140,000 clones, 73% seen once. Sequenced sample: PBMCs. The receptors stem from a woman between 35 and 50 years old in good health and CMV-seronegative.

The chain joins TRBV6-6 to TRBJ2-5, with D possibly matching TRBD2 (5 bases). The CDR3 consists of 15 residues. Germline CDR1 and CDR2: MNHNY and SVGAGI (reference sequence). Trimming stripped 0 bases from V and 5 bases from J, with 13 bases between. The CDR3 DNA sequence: TGTGCCAGCAGTTACTCGAGGGTCAGTTGGGAGACCCAGTACTTC. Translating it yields CASSYSRVSWETQYF.

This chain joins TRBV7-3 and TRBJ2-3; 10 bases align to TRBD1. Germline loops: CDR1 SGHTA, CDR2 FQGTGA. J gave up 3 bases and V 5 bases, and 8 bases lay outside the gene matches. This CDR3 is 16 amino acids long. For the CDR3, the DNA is TGTGCCAGCAGCCTGACCCGGGACAGGGGTACAGATACGCAGTATTTT. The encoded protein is CASSLTRDRGTDTQYF.

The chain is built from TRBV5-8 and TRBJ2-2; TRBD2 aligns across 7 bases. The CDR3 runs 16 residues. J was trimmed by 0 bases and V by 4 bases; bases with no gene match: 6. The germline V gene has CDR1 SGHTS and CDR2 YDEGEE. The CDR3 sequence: CASSERDRPNTGELFF. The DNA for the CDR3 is TGTGCCAGCAGCGAGCGGGACCGGCCGAACACCGGGGAGCTGTTTTTT.

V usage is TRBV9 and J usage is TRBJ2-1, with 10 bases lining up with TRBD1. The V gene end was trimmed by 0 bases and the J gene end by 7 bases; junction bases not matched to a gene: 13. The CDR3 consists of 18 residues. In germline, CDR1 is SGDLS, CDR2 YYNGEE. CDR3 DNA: TGTGCCAGCAGCGTAGAGTCTGAGGGACAGGGGTCGCGGAATGAGCAGTTCTTC. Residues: CASSVESEGQGSRNEQFF.

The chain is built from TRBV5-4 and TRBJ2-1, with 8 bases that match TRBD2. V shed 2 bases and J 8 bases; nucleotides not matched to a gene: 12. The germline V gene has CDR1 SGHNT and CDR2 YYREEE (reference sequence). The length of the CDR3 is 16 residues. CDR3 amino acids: CASSLTGGGPTDEQFF. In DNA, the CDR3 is TGTGCCAGCAGCTTAACAGGCGGGGGGCCTACGGATGAGCAGTTCTTC.

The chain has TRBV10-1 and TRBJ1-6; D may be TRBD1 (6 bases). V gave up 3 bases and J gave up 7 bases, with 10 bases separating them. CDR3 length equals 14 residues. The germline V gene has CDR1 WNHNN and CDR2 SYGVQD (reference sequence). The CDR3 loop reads CASSERTENSPLHF. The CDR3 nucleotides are TGCGCCAGCAGTGAAAGGACAGAAAATTCACCCCTCCACTTT.

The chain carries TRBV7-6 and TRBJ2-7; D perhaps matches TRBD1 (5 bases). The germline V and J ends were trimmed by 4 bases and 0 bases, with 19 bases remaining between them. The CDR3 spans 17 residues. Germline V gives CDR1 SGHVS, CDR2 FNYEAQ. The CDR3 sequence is CASSSKIHRKSSYEQYF. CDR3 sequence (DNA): TGTGCCAGCAGCTCAAAAATCCACAGGAAGAGCTCCTACGAGCAGTACTTC.

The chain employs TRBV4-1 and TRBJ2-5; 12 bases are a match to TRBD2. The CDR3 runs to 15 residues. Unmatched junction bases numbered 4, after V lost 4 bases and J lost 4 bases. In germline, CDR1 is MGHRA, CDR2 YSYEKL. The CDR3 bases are TGCGCCAGCAGCCCTAGCGGGGGGGCCGGAGAGACCCAGTACTTC. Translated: CASSPSGGAGETQYF.

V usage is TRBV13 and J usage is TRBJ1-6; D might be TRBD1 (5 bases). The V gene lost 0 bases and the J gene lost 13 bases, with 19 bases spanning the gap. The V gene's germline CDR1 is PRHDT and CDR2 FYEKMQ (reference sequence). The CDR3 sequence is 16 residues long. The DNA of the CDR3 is TGTGCCAGCAGCTTAGGCCAGGGCCAGACGGGGGATCCCCTCCACTTT. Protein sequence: CASSLGQGQTGDPLHF.

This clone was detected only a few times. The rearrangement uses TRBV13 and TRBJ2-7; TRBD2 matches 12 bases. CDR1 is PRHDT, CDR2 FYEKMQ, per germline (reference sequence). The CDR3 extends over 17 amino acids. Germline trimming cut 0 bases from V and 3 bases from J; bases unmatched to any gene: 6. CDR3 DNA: TGTGCCAGCAGCTTAGGACTAGCGGGGGGCAGAAACTACGAGCAGTACGTC. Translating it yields CASSLGLAGGRNYEQYV.

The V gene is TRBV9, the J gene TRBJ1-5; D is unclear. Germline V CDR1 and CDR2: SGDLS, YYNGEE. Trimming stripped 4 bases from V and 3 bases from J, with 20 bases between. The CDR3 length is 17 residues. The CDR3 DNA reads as TGTGCCAGCAGCCGTGTGTTCAGGCAGGTCCACAATCAGCCCCAGCATTTT. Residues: CASSRVFRQVHNQPQHF.

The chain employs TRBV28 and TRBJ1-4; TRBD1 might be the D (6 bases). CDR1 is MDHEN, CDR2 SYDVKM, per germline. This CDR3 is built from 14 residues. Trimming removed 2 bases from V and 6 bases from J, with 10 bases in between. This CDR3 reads CASSLAGEDEKLFF. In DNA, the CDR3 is TGTGCCAGCAGTTTAGCAGGGGAAGATGAAAAACTGTTTTTT.

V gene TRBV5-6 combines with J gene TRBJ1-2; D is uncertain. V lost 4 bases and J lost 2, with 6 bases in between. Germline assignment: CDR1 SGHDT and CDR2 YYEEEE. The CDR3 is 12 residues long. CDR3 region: CASSTQNYGYTF. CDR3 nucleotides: TGTGCCAGCAGCACACAGAACTATGGCTACACCTTC.

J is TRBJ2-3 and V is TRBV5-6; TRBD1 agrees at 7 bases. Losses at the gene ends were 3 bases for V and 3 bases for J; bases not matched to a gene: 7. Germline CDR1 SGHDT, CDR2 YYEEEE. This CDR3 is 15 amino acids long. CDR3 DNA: TGTGCCAGCAGCTCTACAGGGGCCTTTACAGATACGCAGTATTTT. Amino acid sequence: CASSSTGAFTDTQYF. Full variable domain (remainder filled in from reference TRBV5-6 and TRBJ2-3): DAGVTQSPTHLIKTRGQQVTLRCSPKSGHDTVSWYQQALGQGPQFIFQYYEEEERQRGNFPDRFSGHQFPNYSSELNVNALLLGDSALYLCASSSTGAFTDTQYFGPGTRLTVL.

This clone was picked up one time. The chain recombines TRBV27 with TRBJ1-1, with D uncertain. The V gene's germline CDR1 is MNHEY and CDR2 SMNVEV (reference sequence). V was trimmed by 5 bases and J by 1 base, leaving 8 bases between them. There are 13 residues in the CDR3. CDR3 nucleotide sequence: TGTGCCAGCAGTCCTCGGGGGAACACTGAAGCTTTCTTT. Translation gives CASSPRGNTEAFF.

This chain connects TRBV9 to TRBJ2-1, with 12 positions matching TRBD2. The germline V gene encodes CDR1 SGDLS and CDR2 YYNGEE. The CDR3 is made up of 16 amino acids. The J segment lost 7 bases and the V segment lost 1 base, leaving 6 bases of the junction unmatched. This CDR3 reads CASSVSPSGGANEQFF. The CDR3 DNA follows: TGTGCCAGCAGCGTAAGTCCTAGCGGGGGGGCAAATGAGCAGTTCTTC. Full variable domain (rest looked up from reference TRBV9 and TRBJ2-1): DSGVTQTPKHLITATGQRVTLRCSPRSGDLSVYWYQQSLDQGLQFLIQYYNGEERAKGNILERFSAQQFPDLHSELNLSSLELGDSALYFCASSVSPSGGANEQFFGPGTRLTVL.

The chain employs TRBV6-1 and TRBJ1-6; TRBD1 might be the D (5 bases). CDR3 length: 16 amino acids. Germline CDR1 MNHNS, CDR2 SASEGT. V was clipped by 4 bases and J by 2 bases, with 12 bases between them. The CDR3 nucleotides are TGTGCCAGCAGTGCCTTGCAGGGTGCCTATAATTCACCCCTCCACTTT. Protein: CASSALQGAYNSPLHF.

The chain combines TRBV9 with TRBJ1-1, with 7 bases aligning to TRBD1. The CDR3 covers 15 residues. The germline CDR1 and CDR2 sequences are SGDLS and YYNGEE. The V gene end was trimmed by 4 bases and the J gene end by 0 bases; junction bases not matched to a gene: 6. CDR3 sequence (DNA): TGTGCCAGCAGCAAGAGGACAGGTCTGAACACTGAAGCTTTCTTT. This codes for CASSKRTGLNTEAFF. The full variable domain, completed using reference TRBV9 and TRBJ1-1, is DSGVTQTPKHLITATGQRVTLRCSPRSGDLSVYWYQQSLDQGLQFLIQYYNGEERAKGNILERFSAQQFPDLHSELNLSSLELGDSALYFCASSKRTGLNTEAFFGQGTRLTVV.

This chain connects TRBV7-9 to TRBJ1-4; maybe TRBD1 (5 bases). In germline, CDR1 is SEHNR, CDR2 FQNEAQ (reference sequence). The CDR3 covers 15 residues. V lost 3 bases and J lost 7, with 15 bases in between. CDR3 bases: TGTGCCAGCAGCTTTACGGGCAGGGAACTTGAAAAACTGTTTTTT. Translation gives CASSFTGRELEKLFF.

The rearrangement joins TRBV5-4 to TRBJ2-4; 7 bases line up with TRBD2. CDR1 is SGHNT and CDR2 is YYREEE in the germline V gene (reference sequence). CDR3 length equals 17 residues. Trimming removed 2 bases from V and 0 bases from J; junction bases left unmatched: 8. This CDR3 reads CASSLSGGNLAKNIQYF. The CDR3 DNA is TGTGCCAGCAGCTTATCCGGGGGGAATCTAGCCAAAAACATTCAGTACTTC.

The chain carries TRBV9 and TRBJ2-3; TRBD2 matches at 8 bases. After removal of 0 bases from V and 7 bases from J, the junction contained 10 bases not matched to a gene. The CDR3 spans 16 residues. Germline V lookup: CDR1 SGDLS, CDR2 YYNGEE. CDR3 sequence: CASSVAAGGRVNTQYF. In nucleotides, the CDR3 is TGTGCCAGCAGCGTAGCGGCGGGGGGCCGAGTCAATACGCAGTATTTT.